A selection of T cell receptor beta chains follows, all from one sample in a study of T cells in Graves' hyperthyroidism and ophthalmopathy. TCRdb ran MiXCR on the multiplex PCR reads and lists one entry per CDR3 protein. The table includes approximately 590,000 distinct CDR3 sequences, around 14% detected once. The sequenced sample was blood. These receptors were collected from a woman under 40 with Graves' hyperthyroidism. Both conserved end residues are part of each CDR3. The D gene is left open where the match is weak. Where a row states a size, it is once, few, many or the class of an expanded clone; other rows omit it.

size: NA
J: TRBJ1-6
D: NA
V: TRBV2
CDR3: CASVNNSPLHF
DNA: TGTGCCAGCGTCAATAATTCACCCCTCCACTTT

size: many
J: TRBJ2-7
D: NA
V: TRBV20-1
CDR3: CIANQGLYEQYF
DNA: TGCATCGCTAACCAGGGCCTCTACGAGCAGTACTTC

size: few
J: TRBJ2-4
D: TRBD2
V: TRBV7-2
CDR3: CASSSSVMSSGLSKNIQYF
DNA: TGTGCCAGCAGCTCCTCCGTTATGTCTAGCGGACTGTCCAAAAACATTCAGTACTTC

size: many
J: TRBJ2-7
D: TRBD2
V: TRBV20-1
CDR3: CSAREGFGGSYEQYF
DNA: TGCAGTGCTAGAGAAGGCTTCGGGGGGAGCTACGAGCAGTACTTC

size: few
J: TRBJ2-5
D: NA
V: TRBV5-1
CDR3: CASSRGPPETQYF
DNA: TGCGCCAGCAGCCGGGGGCCCCCTGAGACCCAGTACTTC

size: many
J: TRBJ2-3
D: TRBD2
V: TRBV29-1
CDR3: CSVEASGLSTDTQYF
DNA: TGCAGCGTTGAGGCTAGCGGGTTGAGCACAGATACGCAGTATTTT

size: NA
J: TRBJ2-5
D: TRBD2
V: TRBV28
CDR3: CASKIAGGPGTQYF
DNA: TGTGCCAGCAAAATAGCGGGAGGCCCCGGGACCCAGTACTTC

size: many
J: TRBJ2-5
D: NA
V: TRBV20-1
CDR3: CSASPGQETQYF
DNA: TGCAGTGCTAGTCCAGGGCAAGAGACCCAGTACTTC

size: many
J: TRBJ2-7
D: NA
V: TRBV27
CDR3: CASSLFSGYEQYF
DNA: TGTGCCAGCAGTTTATTCTCGGGTTACGAGCAGTACTTC

size: NA
J: TRBJ2-3
D: TRBD2
V: TRBV7-2
CDR3: CASSLATAGGARDTQYF
DNA: TGTGCCAGCAGCTTAGCGACCGCGGGAGGCGCCCGGGATACGCAGTATTTT

size: many
J: TRBJ2-2
D: NA
V: TRBV7-2
CDR3: CASSFEASNTGELFF
DNA: TGTGCCAGCAGCTTCGAAGCGTCGAACACCGGGGAGCTGTTTTTT

size: many
J: TRBJ1-4
D: NA
V: TRBV7-2
CDR3: CASSLGGRTNEKLFF
DNA: TGTGCCAGCAGCTTAGGGGGTCGAACCAATGAAAAACTGTTTTTT

size: many
J: TRBJ2-1
D: TRBD1
V: TRBV12-3/TRBV12-4
CDR3: CASSLWDRDRIYNEQFF
DNA: TGTGCCAGCAGTTTATGGGACCGGGACAGAATATACAATGAGCAGTTCTTC

size: few
J: TRBJ2-7
D: TRBD2
V: TRBV9
CDR3: CASSVAATSGSYEQYF
DNA: TGTGCCAGCAGCGTAGCTGCGACTAGCGGATCCTACGAGCAGTACTTC

size: few
J: TRBJ1-4
D: NA
V: TRBV28
CDR3: CASSLTQGLNEKLFF
DNA: TGTGCCAGCAGTTTGACGCAGGGCCTCAATGAAAAACTGTTTTTT

size: many
J: TRBJ1-5
D: NA
V: TRBV30
CDR3: CAWSERRGVNQPQHF
DNA: TGTGCCTGGAGCGAAAGAAGGGGGGTCAATCAGCCCCAGCATTTT

size: many
J: TRBJ2-2
D: NA
V: TRBV5-1
CDR3: CASSLGYTGELFF
DNA: TGCGCCAGCAGCTTGGGGTACACCGGGGAGCTGTTTTTT

size: NA
J: TRBJ2-7
D: TRBD1
V: TRBV11-2
CDR3: CASSLRRTGVYEQYF
DNA: TGTGCCAGCAGCTTACGTCGGACAGGGGTTTATGAGCAGTACTTC

size: NA
J: TRBJ2-1
D: TRBD2
V: TRBV27
CDR3: CASSRTSGGYNEQFF
DNA: TGTGCCAGCAGTAGGACTAGCGGGGGGTACAATGAGCAGTTCTTC

size: few
J: TRBJ2-7
D: TRBD1
V: TRBV20-1
CDR3: CSAEAGTGSGYEQYF
DNA: TGCAGTGCTGAGGCCGGGACAGGGTCGGGCTACGAGCAGTACTTC

size: NA
J: TRBJ2-5
D: NA
V: TRBV7-9
CDR3: CASKKGGPETQYF
DNA: TGTGCCAGCAAGAAGGGGGGCCCAGAGACCCAGTACTTC

size: many
J: TRBJ1-2
D: NA
V: TRBV7-2
CDR3: CASTGQIGYGYTF
DNA: TGTGCCAGCACCGGACAGATCGGGTATGGCTACACCTTC

size: NA
J: TRBJ2-7
D: NA
V: TRBV4-1
CDR3: CASSQVQEGDYEQYF
DNA: TGCGCCAGCAGCCAAGTCCAGGAGGGGGACTACGAGCAGTACTTC

size: NA
J: TRBJ2-7
D: NA
V: TRBV6-2/TRBV6-3
CDR3: CASRMMNFRAYEQYF
DNA: TGTGCCAGCAGGATGATGAATTTTAGGGCCTACGAGCAGTACTTC

size: many
J: TRBJ1-1
D: TRBD1
V: TRBV27
CDR3: CASSLYSHRGMNTEAFF
DNA: TGTGCCAGCAGTTTATATTCCCACAGGGGCATGAACACTGAAGCTTTCTTT

size: many
J: TRBJ1-1
D: NA
V: TRBV20-1
CDR3: CSARSVEAAMNTEAFF
DNA: TGCAGTGCGCGGAGCGTGGAGGCCGCTATGAACACTGAAGCTTTCTTT

size: NA
J: TRBJ2-1
D: NA
V: TRBV20-1
CDR3: CSARSIVDEQFF
DNA: TGCAGTGCTAGATCTATAGTAGATGAGCAGTTCTTC